A selection of T cell receptor beta chains follows, all from one sample in a study of T cell repertoires in cytomegalovirus infection. TCRdb independently ran MiXCR on the reads; one entry per CDR3 protein. The sample yields 800,000 to 950,000 distinct CDR3 sequences, about 31% seen once. These receptors' targets are unknown. The sequences come from cultured CD8+ T cells from PBMCs, collected from culture after CMV antigen stimulation. These receptors all come from a human donor in good health (CMV status not recorded). Some clones in this sample may be carry-over from other donors' samples. The CDR3 runs from the conserved cysteine through the conserved F or W. Each record gives: J gene, V gene, D gene, clone size, CDR3 DNA, CDR3 protein. The D gene is left open where the match is weak. Size is omitted from some rows. Given values are once, few, many or a class for expanded clones.

TRBJ2-7,TRBV10-3,.,.,TGTGCCATCAGATACGGGACTTCGGGCGAGCAGTACTTC,CAIRYGTSGEQYF
TRBJ1-1,TRBV29-1,TRBD1,few,TGCAGCGTAGGAGGACAGGGGGCGGGTGAAGCTTTCTTT,CSVGGQGAGEAFF
TRBJ2-1,TRBV7-9,.,few,TGTGCCAGCAGCTCGAATTGGGTTGTGGAGCAGTTCTTC,CASSSNWVVEQFF
TRBJ2-7,TRBV7-8,.,.,TGTGCCAGCGGCCTGGACCGCAGCTCCTACGAGCAGTACTTC,CASGLDRSSYEQYF
TRBJ2-5,TRBV7-9,.,.,TGTGCCAGCAGCCACTTTCCTTTCGGTGGGGCGGAGACCCAGTACTTC,CASSHFPFGGAETQYF
TRBJ2-3,TRBV6-1,TRBD1,.,TGTGCCAGCAGGTCGGGACAGGGTTGGCCAGATACGCAGTATTTT,CASRSGQGWPDTQYF
TRBJ2-7,TRBV18,.,many,TGTGCCAGCTCACCAGGGACTCCACTCTACGAGCAGTACTTC,CASSPGTPLYEQYF
TRBJ2-1,TRBV5-6,.,.,TGTGCCAGCAGCCACAACAGGGAGGTGACCTACAATGAGCAGTTCTTC,CASSHNREVTYNEQFF
TRBJ2-4,TRBV7-6,.,.,TGTGCTAGCAGCCACTGGGAGCTAGCCAAAAACATTCAGTACTTC,CASSHWELAKNIQYF
TRBJ1-5,TRBV2,.,.,TGTGCCAGCACCGCGGGCCTTGGGGATCAGCCCCAGCATTTT,CASTAGLGDQPQHF
TRBJ1-1,TRBV19,TRBD1,.,TGTGCCAGCCTAGGACAGGGGGGTGAAGCTATCTTT,CASLGQGGEAIF
TRBJ2-7,TRBV7-3,TRBD1,.,TGTGCCAGCAGTCGCCGGGACAGATTATGGGAGCAGTACTTC,CASSRRDRLWEQYF
TRBJ1-5,TRBV12-3/TRBV12-4,TRBD1,few,TGTGCCAGCAACACAGGACAGGGGGGTCAGCCCCAGCATTTT,CASNTGQGGQPQHF
TRBJ2-3,TRBV7-9,.,.,TGTGCCAGCAGCCAATCGTCTGGTGGAAACACAGATACGCAGTATTTT,CASSQSSGGNTDTQYF
TRBJ2-3,TRBV4-2,TRBD2,.,TGTGCCAGCAGCCAAGAACGAGGGACTAGCGGGGTGACGCAGTATTTT,CASSQERGTSGVTQYF
TRBJ1-2,TRBV2,.,.,TGTGCCAGCAGTGAAGTGCCGAGGTACGGCTACACCTTC,CASSEVPRYGYTF
TRBJ2-5,TRBV10-3,.,few,TGTGCCATCAGTGAGTTTTCTACCCGCCGGGAGACCCAGTACTTC,CAISEFSTRRETQYF
TRBJ2-1,TRBV9,TRBD2,.,TGTGCCAGCAGCGCACCGAATCCTCCGCCAATTAGCGGGGGGGTACTGAGGTATGAGCAGTTCTTC,CASSAPNPPPISGGVLRYEQFF
TRBJ1-1,TRBV5-1,.,few,TGCGCCAGCAGCCCACGGACACTTAACACTGAAGCTTTCTTT,CASSPRTLNTEAFF
TRBJ2-3,TRBV15,.,once,TGTGCCACCAGCAGAGACAGGGCCGTCGCTAGCACAGATACGCAGTATTTT,CATSRDRAVASTDTQYF
TRBJ2-1,TRBV9,TRBD2,few,TGTGCCAGCAGCCGAGCGGGGGGCCGGTCCTACAATGAGCAGTTCTTC,CASSRAGGRSYNEQFF
TRBJ2-3,TRBV12-5,TRBD2,few,TGTGCTAGTGGTTTGTCGGGACTAGCGGGTACGGATTACACAGATACGCAGTATTTT,CASGLSGLAGTDYTDTQYF
TRBJ2-1,TRBV3-1,TRBD2,.,TGTGCCAGCAGCCAAGAGATCCTAGCGGGGGTCCTCTACAATGAGCAGTTCTTC,CASSQEILAGVLYNEQFF
TRBJ1-4,TRBV6-2/TRBV6-3,.,once,TGTGCCAGCAGCTATAGGGGGATGCCTAATGAAAAACTGTTTTTT,CASSYRGMPNEKLFF
TRBJ2-5,TRBV27,.,.,TGTGCCAGCAGTTTCCAGGAGGACCAAGAGACCCAGTACTTC,CASSFQEDQETQYF
TRBJ2-1,TRBV5-6,.,few,TGTGCCAGCAGCTCAGGGGACTACCCCTTTAGTGAGCAGTTCTTC,CASSSGDYPFSEQFF
TRBJ2-7,TRBV7-6,TRBD2,many,TGTGCCAGCAGCTTAGGCGCGGGGGAGTACTACGAGCAGTACTTC,CASSLGAGEYYEQYF
TRBJ1-2,TRBV12-3/TRBV12-4,.,few,TGTGCCAGCAGTGTGGCCAGCGGGGTCTACACCTTC,CASSVASGVYTF
TRBJ1-2,TRBV7-9,.,.,TGTGCCAGCAGCTTAGAGGTAGACTATGGCTACACCTTC,CASSLEVDYGYTF
TRBJ1-1,TRBV2,.,.,TGTGCCAGCAGTGTAATTGGTTATGGGAACACTGAAGCTTTCTTT,CASSVIGYGNTEAFF
TRBJ1-5,TRBV7-6,.,few,TGTGCCAGCAGCTTAGGTACAGGGCCAGGGATTACAAAGCCCCAGCATTTT,CASSLGTGPGITKPQHF
TRBJ2-1,TRBV11-2,.,.,TGTGCCAGCAGCTTAGGGTACACTGCCTACAATGAGCAGTTCTTC,CASSLGYTAYNEQFF
TRBJ2-1,TRBV7-8,.,many,TGTGCCAGCAGCGGCAAGGGGTACACAGGGACTTACTCCTACAATGAGCAGTTCTTC,CASSGKGYTGTYSYNEQFF
TRBJ1-5,TRBV7-9,.,.,TGTGTCAGCAGCTTAGCGGGGGAACAGCCCCAGCATTTT,CVSSLAGEQPQHF
TRBJ2-1,TRBV7-6,TRBD2,.,TGTGCCAGCAGCCCGCGGACTAGCGGGGGGTTCTACAATGAGCAGTTCTTC,CASSPRTSGGFYNEQFF
TRBJ2-7,TRBV27,.,few,TGTGCCAGCAGTTATTCGACAATCCCCTACGAGCAGTACTTC,CASSYSTIPYEQYF
TRBJ1-1,TRBV27,.,few,TGTGCCAGCAGTTTCAGGGTCCCTATCAACACTGAAGCTTTCTTT,CASSFRVPINTEAFF
TRBJ1-2,TRBV5-6,.,.,TGTGCCAGCAGCTTGGGGAATAACTATGGCTACACCTTC,CASSLGNNYGYTF
TRBJ1-1,TRBV6-6,.,once,TGTGCCAGCAGTTACTGGGCGATGGACACTGAAGCTTTCTTT,CASSYWAMDTEAFF
TRBJ2-3,TRBV27,.,few,TGTGCCAGCCGATGGGGGGCGAACACAGATACGCAGTATTTT,CASRWGANTDTQYF
TRBJ2-4,TRBV7-6,.,many,TGTGCCAGCAGACAGGGAAACATTCAGTACTTC,CASRQGNIQYF
TRBJ2-2,TRBV7-6,.,.,TGTGCCAGCAACGGACACACCGGGGAGCTGTTTTTT,CASNGHTGELFF
TRBJ1-1,TRBV12-5,.,few,TGTGCTAGTGAAGGGGAGACTGAAGCTTTCTTT,CASEGETEAFF
TRBJ2-1,TRBV27,TRBD2,few,TGTGCCAGCAGTAGGGGACTAGTAGGCAATGAGCAGTTCTTC,CASSRGLVGNEQFF
TRBJ2-1,TRBV27,.,few,TGTGCCAGCAGTCCTAGCGTGGGGCCCAACTATGAGCAGTTCTTC,CASSPSVGPNYEQFF
TRBJ2-5,TRBV11-1,TRBD1,.,TGTGCCAGCAGGCGACAGGGGGCGATTGAGACCCAGTACTTC,CASRRQGAIETQYF
TRBJ2-7,TRBV7-4,TRBD2,once,TGTGCCAGCAGCCCACAGCGGGGGACCTACGAGCAGTACTTC,CASSPQRGTYEQYF
TRBJ2-3,TRBV27,.,.,TGTGCCAGCAGTCTGTCCCGAAGGGGCACAGATACGCAGTATTTT,CASSLSRRGTDTQYF
TRBJ2-3,TRBV5-4,.,.,TGTGCCAGCAGCTTTGGTCTAGCAAAGAGAGATACGCAGTATTTT,CASSFGLAKRDTQYF
TRBJ2-3,TRBV7-6,TRBD2,many,TGTGCCAGCAGCTCTCCTTTAGCGGGGGGATCAGATACGCAGTATTTT,CASSSPLAGGSDTQYF
TRBJ1-2,TRBV7-8,.,many,TGTGCCAGCAGCTTAACAGGGCCCCTTAACTATGGCTACACCTTC,CASSLTGPLNYGYTF
TRBJ2-2,TRBV4-1,.,.,TGCGCCAGCAGCCAACAGGCCAACACCGGGGAGCTGTTTTTT,CASSQQANTGELFF